The entry that follows covers one TCR beta chain sequence. This entry is derived from a study of cytomegalovirus exposure and HLA in healthy donors. Healthy bone marrow donors made up the donor group. Unmatched junction bases numbered 4, after V lost 0 bases and J lost 1 base. CDR3 size: 15 residues. CDR1 SGDLS and CDR2 YYNGEE come from the germline V gene. Primers: 60 Vbeta forward and 13 Jbeta reverse. Assay: immunoSEQ multiplex PCR; the TCRdb copy retains only in-frame clones and omits some. The sample has 150,000 or so clones, 80% to 90% seen once. The chain recombines TRBV9 with TRBJ2-7, with 7 bases aligning to TRBD1. Sequencing was done on a sample of PBMCs. This clonotype originated in a young man in good health and CMV-seropositive. CDR3 bases: TGTGCCAGCAGCGTAGAGGGGGCCAAATCCTACGAGCAGTACTTC. Translating it yields CASSVEGAKSYEQYF.